This TCR beta chain stems from a study of technical replicates of blood from several donors. Repertoires were generated with immunoSEQ multiplex PCR, while TCRdb's copy carries only in-frame clones and drops some. The sample holds 75,000 to 85,000 clones; approximately 78% are singletons and the top ten take around 3.9%. The V gene's germline CDR1 is SQVTM and CDR2 ANQGSEA. The CDR3 is 14 residues long. V trimming: 7 bases; J trimming: 2 bases; junction bases outside the gene matches: 6. The V gene is TRBV29-1, the J gene TRBJ1-5; the match to TRBD1 covers 9 bases. The source material was PBMCs. The TCR originated in a human donor in good health. Some clones in this sample may be carry-over from other donors' samples. CDR3 amino acids: CSARTGDGNQPQHF. The DNA of the CDR3 is TGCAGCGCCCGGACAGGGGACGGCAATCAGCCCCAGCATTTT.